Shown below are 26 T cell receptor beta chains from a single sample sequenced in a study of blood T cell repertoires in COVID-19. Assay: immunoSEQ multiplex PCR; the TCRdb copy retains only in-frame clones and omits some. The repertoire consists of 80,000 to 100,000 clones, with 78% occurring once and the leading ten covering about a sixth. The sample consisted of peripheral blood. All receptors come from a human donor in a cohort sampled during active COVID-19.

Concerning this clone: A much more abundant neighbour one base away suggests this may be a read error. The J gene is TRBJ1-2, the V gene TRBV28; tentative D call: TRBD1 (6 bases). V shed 2 bases and J shed 4 bases, with 8 bases lying between them. This CDR3 is 13 amino acids long. Germline V gene lookup returns CDR1 MDHEN and CDR2 SYDVKM. CDR3 protein: CASSLQGSYGYTF. In DNA form, the CDR3 reads TGTGCCAGCAGTTTACAGGGGAGCTATGGCTACACCTTC.

The chain has TRBV27 and TRBJ2-2; tentatively, D is TRBD2 (5 bases). V lost 3 bases and J lost 4, with 6 bases in between. The CDR3 loop spans 13 amino acids. CDR1 and CDR2 (germline): MNHEY, SMNVEV (reference sequence). CDR3 DNA sequence: TGTGCCAGCAGTTTGGCGGGCACCGGGGAGCTGTTTTTT. Its protein product is CASSLAGTGELFF.

The chain is built from TRBV28 and TRBJ2-7; D gene ambiguous. V was trimmed by 5 bases and J by 0 bases, leaving 11 bases between them. The V gene's germline CDR1 is MDHEN and CDR2 SYDVKM. The CDR3 length is 14 residues. The CDR3 sequence: CASSPRGFSYEQYF. The CDR3 DNA sequence: TGTGCCAGCAGTCCTCGCGGTTTCTCCTACGAGCAGTACTTC.

This chain joins TRBV28 and TRBJ2-1; 8 bases line up with TRBD1. Germline trimming cut 5 bases from V and 2 bases from J; bases unmatched to any gene: 5. This CDR3 spans 15 amino acids. Germline V CDR1 and CDR2: MDHEN, SYDVKM. CDR3 in amino acids: CASSQTGDTYNEQFF. CDR3 DNA sequence: TGTGCCAGCAGTCAGACAGGGGACACCTACAATGAGCAGTTCTTC.

This clone occurred a few times. The V and J genes are TRBV4-1 and TRBJ1-5; perhaps TRBD1 as D (5 bases). CDR3 length: 15 amino acids. Looked up from germline, CDR1 is MGHRA and CDR2 is YSYEKL. Trimming removed 4 bases at V and 7 bases at J, with 17 bases between. The CDR3 sequence: CASSPSIGGNQPQHF. CDR3 nucleotide sequence: TGCGCCAGCAGCCCGTCAATCGGGGGGAACCAGCCCCAGCATTTT.

The gene calls are TRBV11-2 and TRBJ2-7; TRBD2 aligns across 8 bases. CDR1 and CDR2 from the germline V gene are SGHAT and FQNNGV. There are 15 residues in the CDR3. The V and J ends lost 9 bases and 1 base, in that order; junction bases with no gene match: 11. This CDR3 is CASTPFSGGSYEQYF. CDR3 nucleotide sequence: TGTGCCAGTACCCCCTTCAGCGGGGGTTCCTACGAGCAGTACTTC.

This clone came up a few times. V and J are TRBV11-2 and TRBJ2-7; D is undetermined. Germline CDR1 reads SGHAT; CDR2 reads FQNNGV. This CDR3 spans 13 amino acids. Trimming stripped 1 base from V and 2 bases from J, with 6 bases between. The CDR3 nucleotides read TGTGCCAGCAGCTTAGGCGGTCCCTACGAGCAGTACTTC. This codes for CASSLGGPYEQYF.

V is TRBV5-6 and J is TRBJ2-1; a weak D match, TRBD2 (5 bases). Germline lookup yields CDR1 SGHDT and CDR2 YYEEEE. The germline V and J ends were trimmed by 2 bases and 3 bases, with 12 bases remaining between them. The CDR3 extends over 15 amino acids. This CDR3 is CASSFEERLYNEQFF. Here the CDR3 DNA reads TGTGCCAGCAGCTTTGAGGAGCGGCTCTACAATGAGCAGTTCTTC.

V gene TRBV27 combines with J gene TRBJ2-2, with D maybe TRBD1 (5 bases). This CDR3 region has 16 residues. Trimming took 4 bases from V and 6 from J, leaving 18 bases between them. The germline CDR1 and CDR2 sequences are MNHEY and SMNVEV (reference sequence). The CDR3 DNA sequence: TGTGCCAGCAGTTCCCCCCGCAGGGTTCGGGCCGGGGAGCTGTTTTTT. Translation gives CASSSPRRVRAGELFF.

This sequence joins TRBV28 and TRBJ1-3, with D possibly being TRBD1 (5 bases). Trimming removed 4 bases from V and 2 bases from J, with 18 bases in between. The CDR3 extends over 17 amino acids. The germline V gene has CDR1 MDHEN and CDR2 SYDVKM. The CDR3 DNA reads as TGTGCCAGCAGTTCCATAAACCAGGGTGGAACTGGAAACACCATATATTTT. Translation: CASSSINQGGTGNTIYF. Filled out from reference TRBV28 and TRBJ1-3, the complete variable domain reads DVKVTQSSRYLVKRTGEKVFLECVQDMDHENMFWYRQDPGLGLRLIYFSYDVKMKEKGDIPEGYSVSREKKERFSLILESASTNQTSMYLCASSSINQGGTGNTIYFGEGSWLTVV.

The chain employs TRBV4-1 and TRBJ2-5; 8 bases fit TRBD2. The ends lost 2 bases at V and 1 base at J; junction bases unmatched: 6. Germline V gene lookup returns CDR1 MGHRA and CDR2 YSYEKL. The CDR3 totals 16 residues. Written as DNA, the CDR3 is TGCGCCAGCAGCCAAACTTTTGCGGGGGGCCAAGAGACCCAGTACTTC. Protein product: CASSQTFAGGQETQYF.

The genes are TRBV7-9 and TRBJ2-1, with D perhaps matching TRBD2 (5 bases). CDR3 size: 16 residues. Trimming left V 3 bases short and J 4 bases short, with 16 bases between. Germline V lookup: CDR1 SEHNR, CDR2 FQNEAQ (reference sequence). This CDR3 is CASSLQRNLGYNEQFF. As DNA, the CDR3 is TGTGCCAGCAGCTTGCAGCGGAACCTTGGATACAATGAGCAGTTCTTC.

The chain uses TRBV18 and TRBJ2-3; the D gene is possibly TRBD1 (6 bases). V was shortened by 5 bases and J by 1 base, with 16 bases between the two germline ends. Germline CDR1 KGHSH, CDR2 LQKENI. This CDR3 has 16 residues. In DNA form, the CDR3 reads TGTGCCAGCTCAGTACTAACAGGGTTGGGCACAGATACGCAGTATTTT. It encodes CASSVLTGLGTDTQYF.

This clone was detected only once. This chain links TRBV9 with TRBJ1-1; 8 bases align to TRBD1. V was clipped by 4 bases and J by 6 bases; unmatched bases: 11. CDR3 size: 15 residues. Looked up from germline, CDR1 is SGDLS and CDR2 is YYNGEE. The CDR3 reads CASSPRQGHYSEAFF. The CDR3 nucleotides read TGTGCCAGCAGCCCCCGACAGGGGCATTATTCTGAAGCTTTCTTT.

V usage is TRBV7-2 and J usage is TRBJ1-5, with a weak D call TRBD1 (5 bases). The CDR3 is made up of 15 amino acids. The V end lost 5 bases, the J end lost 4 bases, and 15 bases lay between the germline ends. Per the germline V gene, CDR1 is SGHTA and CDR2 is FQGNSA. The CDR3 DNA reads as TGTGCCAGCAGCGTCCGTGGGGGGTTAAATCAGCCCCAGCATTTT. This gives the protein CASSVRGGLNQPQHF. Based on the CDR3 plus reference TRBV7-2 and TRBJ1-5, the full variable domain is GAGVSQSPSNKVTEKGKDVELRCDPISGHTALYWYRQSLGQGLEFLIYFQGNSAPDKSGLPSDRFSAERTGGSVSTLTIQRTQQEDSAVYLCASSVRGGLNQPQHFGDGTRLSIL.

This clone was found once. This chain uses TRBV6-5 with TRBJ1-2; weak D call: TRBD1 (5 bases). The ends were cut back, 6 bases at V and 14 bases at J, with 28 bases in the middle. The CDR3 consists of 15 residues. From germline, CDR1 is MNHEY and CDR2 SVGAGI. This CDR3 is CASSPTGDVRYGPTF. In DNA form, the CDR3 reads TGTGCCAGCAGCCCAACGGGGGACGTAAGGTATGGCCCGACCTTC.

This rearrangement joins TRBV5-1 to TRBJ2-3, with 8 positions matching TRBD2. This CDR3 contains 14 residues. CDR1 is SGHRS and CDR2 is YFSETQ in the germline V gene. V was pared by 0 bases and J by 5 bases, with 2 bases of the junction left unmatched. The CDR3 DNA follows: TGCGCCAGCAGCTTGGGAAGCGGGGGAGATACGCAGTATTTT. Its protein product is CASSLGSGGDTQYF.

The rearrangement joins TRBV7-2 to TRBJ2-1, with a weak D call TRBD2 (6 bases). Trimming left V 1 base short and J 9 bases short, with 13 bases between. Germline lookup yields CDR1 SGHTA and CDR2 FQGNSA. The CDR3 runs to 14 residues. The CDR3 loop reads CASSLDGTSGEQFF. In DNA, the CDR3 is TGTGCCAGCAGCTTAGATGGGACTTCTGGTGAGCAGTTCTTC.

This clone showed up just once. The gene calls are TRBV5-1 and TRBJ1-2; possibly TRBD1 for D (6 bases). The CDR3 runs to 17 residues. Germline lookup yields CDR1 SGHRS and CDR2 YFSETQ. Trimming took 4 bases from V and 4 from J, leaving 23 bases between them. CDR3 DNA: TGCGCCAGCAGCCCCGGAGGTCAGGGGCGAATCTTCTATGGCTACACCTTC. Its translation is CASSPGGQGRIFYGYTF.

This chain joins TRBV6-1 and TRBJ2-6; D is unclear. The CDR3 is made up of 15 amino acids. The germline V gene has CDR1 MNHNS and CDR2 SASEGT. V dropped 2 bases and J dropped 1 base, with 6 bases sitting between them. CDR3 loop: CASSETSSGANVLTF. CDR3 in DNA: TGTGCCAGCAGTGAAACGAGTTCTGGGGCCAACGTCCTGACTTTC.

This clone has more than one count but fewer than ten. The chain employs TRBV18 and TRBJ1-4; D remains ambiguous. Trimming left V 3 bases short and J 9 bases short, with 14 bases between. Germline V gives CDR1 KGHSH, CDR2 LQKENI. This CDR3 spans 14 amino acids. The CDR3 is CASSPGHRLQKLFF. For the CDR3, the DNA is TGTGCCAGCTCACCTGGGCATCGGCTCCAAAAACTGTTTTTT.

The chain carries TRBV5-1 and TRBJ2-1; D might be TRBD2 (5 bases). V shed 4 bases and J shed 0 bases, with 14 bases lying between them. The CDR3 extends over 16 amino acids. Germline loops: CDR1 SGHRS, CDR2 YFSETQ. CDR3 bases: TGCGCCAGCAGCACCTTAAGCGGAAGCTCCTACAATGAGCAGTTCTTC. Its translation is CASSTLSGSSYNEQFF.

The chain carries TRBV6-6 and TRBJ2-7; 13 bases agree with TRBD2. Losses at the gene ends were 2 bases for V and 6 bases for J; bases not matched to a gene: 4. Per the germline V gene, CDR1 is MNHNY and CDR2 is SVGAGI (reference sequence). This CDR3 spans 15 amino acids. CDR3 region: CASSYDGTSGTEQYV. CDR3 sequence (DNA): TGTGCCAGCAGTTACGACGGGACTAGCGGGACCGAGCAGTACGTC.

In this sample, this clone turned up once. This CDR3 is also generated by other DNA sequences in the sample. This rearrangement joins TRBV28 to TRBJ2-7; no firm D call. Germline CDR1 reads MDHEN; CDR2 reads SYDVKM. The CDR3 is 13 residues long. Between the trimmed V and J ends, which lost 2 bases and 0 bases, there was a span of 5 bases. CDR3 protein: CASSLGHSYEQYF. CDR3 bases: TGTGCCAGCAGTTTAGGCCACTCCTACGAGCAGTACTTC.

The rearrangement joins TRBV12-3 or TRBV12-4 to TRBJ1-2, with no clear D. The CDR3 extends over 13 amino acids. Trimming took off 10 bases at V and 2 bases at J, with 14 bases between the two ends. In nucleotides, the CDR3 is TGTGCCATAAGGCGGGATTACAACTATGGCTACACCTTC. Protein: CAIRRDYNYGYTF.

J is TRBJ2-4 and V is TRBV6-5; 7 bases align to TRBD1. The CDR3 consists of 15 residues. CDR1 is MNHEY and CDR2 is SVGAGI in the germline V gene. The junction had 8 bases not matched to a gene; V was cut back by 4 bases and J by 5 bases. Here the CDR3 reads CASSWNSDRQNIQYF. CDR3 DNA sequence: TGTGCCAGCAGTTGGAACTCGGACAGGCAAAACATTCAGTACTTC.